The 29 T cell receptor beta chains in this list originate from one sample, sequenced in a study of control samples from healthy donors and cancer patients. Using immunoSEQ multiplex PCR, the repertoire was profiled, and TCRdb retains in-frame clones only, with some absent. This sample has under 450,000 clones; 90% occur once, and the top ten carry around 6.4%. The sample was PBMCs. Receptors originate from a man in his forties with head and neck cancer.

The chain employs TRBV6-2 or TRBV6-3 and TRBJ2-5, with D perhaps TRBD2 (7 bases). There are 17 residues in the CDR3. Trimming shortened V by 0 bases and J by 5 bases, and 19 bases separated the two germline ends. CDR1 MNHEY and CDR2 SVGEGT come from the germline V gene. The CDR3 coding sequence is TGTGCCAGCAGTTACTCGTCGGGGGGCCTTGGATTGGAGACCCAGTACTTC. Translated, it gives CASSYSSGGLGLETQYF.

The CDR3 DNA is TGTGCCAGCAGCGCGGACGGGGGATACAATGAGCAGTTCTTC. Protein sequence: CASSADGGYNEQFF. The chain combines TRBV5-4 with TRBJ2-1; a weak D match, TRBD2 (6 bases). Trimming removed 4 bases at V and 4 bases at J, with 12 bases between. From germline, CDR1 is SGHNT and CDR2 YYREEE (reference sequence). The CDR3 is 14 amino acids.

The rearrangement links TRBV24-1 to TRBJ2-7; 12 bases match TRBD2. The trim removed 3 bases at V and 6 bases at J, leaving 8 bases unmatched. The CDR3 extends over 16 amino acids. Per germline, CDR1 KGHDR and CDR2 SFDVKD. The CDR3 here is CATSDPSLAGGSEQYF. The CDR3 DNA reads as TGTGCCACCAGTGATCCCAGCCTAGCGGGGGGGAGCGAGCAGTACTTC.

The chain carries TRBV5-1 and TRBJ1-6, with D maybe TRBD1 (6 bases). The germline V gene encodes CDR1 SGHRS and CDR2 YFSETQ. The length of the CDR3 is 15 residues. V lost 0 bases, J lost 10 bases, and 14 bases lay in between. CDR3 residues: CASSLAGASYSPLHF. The CDR3 coding sequence is TGCGCCAGCAGCTTGGCAGGGGCTTCGTACTCACCCCTCCACTTT.

This chain connects TRBV6-5 to TRBJ2-2; 9 bases match TRBD1. Germline V CDR1 and CDR2: MNHEY, SVGAGI. The CDR3 loop spans 15 amino acids. The V gene end was trimmed by 6 bases and the J gene end by 2 bases; junction bases not matched to a gene: 4. CDR3 coding DNA: TGTGCCAGCAGGCGGACAGGGGTTAACACCGGGGAGCTGTTTTTT. This sequence encodes CASRRTGVNTGELFF.

This clone was recorded many times. The chain is built from TRBV30 and TRBJ1-6; 10 positions match TRBD1. CDR3 size: 16 residues. Germline trimming cut 4 bases from V and 10 bases from J; bases unmatched to any gene: 13. In germline, CDR1 is GTSNPN, CDR2 SVGIG (reference sequence). CDR3 DNA sequence: TGTGCCTGGAAAAGGGAAAGGACAGGGGGTGGATCACCCCTCCACTTT. It specifies CAWKRERTGGGSPLHF.

On this clone: Being one base from a much bigger clone, this may be a read error. CDR3 in DNA: TGTGCCAGCAGCCAAGATCTGGACTATGGCTACACCTTC. Translated: CASSQDLDYGYTF. The genes are TRBV14 and TRBJ1-2, with D uncertain. CDR1 SGHDN and CDR2 FVKESK come from the germline V gene. V was pared by 0 bases and J by 3 bases, with 5 bases between. The CDR3 spans 13 residues.

CDR3 residues: CASSGGGGALVYEQYF. CDR3 in DNA: TGTGCCAGCAGTGGAGGGGGGGGAGCACTGGTCTACGAGCAGTACTTC. This rearrangement joins TRBV2 to TRBJ2-7, with TRBD2 as a possible D gene (7 bases). Germline CDR1 reads SNHLY; CDR2 reads FYNNEI. This CDR3 comprises 16 residues. Trimming stripped 4 bases from V and 3 bases from J, with 19 bases between.

This chain joins TRBV7-9 and TRBJ1-4; TRBD1 is a possible D gene (5 bases). Trimming took off 0 bases at V and 5 bases at J, with 7 bases between the two ends. This CDR3 comprises 14 residues. From germline, CDR1 is SEHNR and CDR2 FQNEAQ (reference sequence). CDR3 DNA sequence: TGTGCCAGCAGCTTAGCGGGGGGGAATGAAAAACTGTTTTTT. It specifies CASSLAGGNEKLFF.

V usage is TRBV6-5 and J usage is TRBJ1-1; no reliable D call. V dropped 4 bases and J dropped 3 bases, with 9 bases sitting between them. This CDR3 is built from 13 residues. Per germline, CDR1 MNHEY and CDR2 SVGAGI. Written as DNA, the CDR3 is TGTGCCAGCAGTTCGGGGAGGGACACTGAAGCTTTCTTT. Its translation is CASSSGRDTEAFF.

The V call is TRBV29-1, the J call TRBJ1-6; D is uncertain. The CDR3 contains 17 residues. CDR1 and CDR2 from the germline V gene are SQVTM and ANQGSEA. The germline V and J ends were trimmed by 4 bases and 4 bases, with 20 bases remaining between them. CDR3 region: CSVGAALRARYNSPLHF. CDR3 coding DNA: TGCAGCGTTGGGGCAGCCTTGAGGGCCCGTTATAATTCACCCCTCCACTTT.

The V gene is TRBV14, the J gene TRBJ2-3; D not certain. There are 14 residues in the CDR3. V shed 1 base and J shed 6 bases, with 11 bases lying between them. Germline assignment: CDR1 SGHDN and CDR2 FVKESK. The CDR3 spells CASSQAGLRDTQYF. The CDR3 nucleotides read TGTGCCAGCAGCCAAGCTGGATTGAGGGATACGCAGTATTTT.

This clone was seen a single time. V is TRBV28 and J is TRBJ2-3, with D possibly TRBD2 on 5 matching bases. The V end was cut by 6 bases, the J end by 0 bases, with 16 bases between. Germline V gene data show CDR1 as MDHEN and CDR2 as SYDVKM. This CDR3 has 16 residues. CDR3 DNA sequence: TGTGCCAGCAGCTCTAGGACTTTTTCTAGCACAGATACGCAGTATTTT. The encoded protein is CASSSRTFSSTDTQYF.

This clone was counted only a few times. The J gene is TRBJ1-2, the V gene TRBV30; TRBD1 matches 8 bases. Germline assignment: CDR1 GTSNPN and CDR2 SVGIG (reference sequence). V gave up 8 bases and J gave up 4 bases; unmatched junction bases: 21. The CDR3 has 17 residues. The CDR3 nucleotides read TGTGCCACCTCGGAGACCCGAGAGGACAGGGCGGTCTATGGCTACACCTTC. Amino acids: CATSETREDRAVYGYTF.

The V gene is TRBV4-3, the J gene TRBJ2-3, with D unclear. CDR3 length: 15 residues. The V gene's germline CDR1 is LGHNA and CDR2 YSLEER. V gave up 2 bases and J gave up 0 bases, with 9 bases separating them. The CDR3 loop reads CASSQLLSSTDTQYF. CDR3 bases: TGCGCCAGCAGCCAATTACTCTCTAGCACAGATACGCAGTATTTT.

The chain employs TRBV5-1 and TRBJ2-7; D is perhaps TRBD1 (5 bases). Germline lookup yields CDR1 SGHRS and CDR2 YFSETQ. V shed 0 bases and J shed 1 base, with 11 bases lying between them. The CDR3 consists of 15 residues. The CDR3 sequence is CASSLGDSPSYEQYF. The DNA of the CDR3 is TGCGCCAGCAGCTTGGGCGACAGCCCGTCCTACGAGCAGTACTTC.

In its sample, this clone was seen once. V and J are TRBV19 and TRBJ1-1; the D is unclear. Germline loops: CDR1 LNHDA, CDR2 SQIVND (reference sequence). Trimming removed 6 bases from V and 9 bases from J, with 14 bases in between. The CDR3 totals 12 residues. The CDR3 DNA reads TGTGCCAGTAGGGGTCGGCGTTCTAAAGCTTTCTTT. This sequence encodes CASRGRRSKAFF.

The count of this clone is one. The J gene is TRBJ1-2, the V gene TRBV7-8; 7 bases fit TRBD1. CDR3 length: 14 residues. The ends lost 1 base at V and 5 bases at J; junction bases unmatched: 4. CDR1 is SGHVS and CDR2 is FQNEAQ in the germline V gene. CDR3 nucleotide sequence: TGTGCCAGCAGCTTAGAAGTCAGGGGGTATGGCTACACCTTC. Its protein product is CASSLEVRGYGYTF.

The V gene is TRBV28, the J gene TRBJ2-7; 11 nucleotides line up with TRBD2. V was clipped by 5 bases and J by 4 bases; unmatched bases: 7. The CDR3 totals 15 residues. The germline gives CDR1 MDHEN, CDR2 SYDVKM. The CDR3 bases are TGTGCCAGCAGTATACTAGCGGGAGTAAGGTACGAGCAGTACTTC. Translation gives CASSILAGVRYEQYF.

This clone appeared a single time. The rearrangement joins TRBV7-8 to TRBJ2-7; D call uncertain. The V gene's germline CDR1 is SGHVS and CDR2 FQNEAQ. Trimming removed 2 bases at V and 9 bases at J, with 14 bases between. The CDR3 is 13 amino acids. As DNA, the CDR3 is TGTGCCAGCAGCTTAAGTTATCTCTCAGGGCAGTACTTC. Protein product: CASSLSYLSGQYF.

The chain joins TRBV2 to TRBJ2-1; 11 bases match TRBD2. The CDR3 totals 13 residues. The J segment lost 10 bases and the V segment lost 5 bases, leaving 4 bases of the junction unmatched. The germline CDR1 and CDR2 sequences are SNHLY and FYNNEI. CDR3 DNA sequence: TGTGCCAGCAGTCCTGGACTAGCGGGCGAGCAGTTCTTC. This translates into CASSPGLAGEQFF.

This chain joins TRBV30 and TRBJ1-2, with TRBD1 matching 10 bases. Unmatched junction bases numbered 11, after V lost 5 bases and J lost 8 bases. The CDR3 extends over 14 amino acids. In germline, CDR1 is GTSNPN, CDR2 SVGIG (reference sequence). The DNA of the CDR3 is TGTGCCTGGGAAACGGGACAGGGGTTTGGGGGCTACACCTTC. Its translation is CAWETGQGFGGYTF.

This clone was observed a single time. The chain carries TRBV24-1 and TRBJ2-2; D perhaps matches TRBD2 (6 bases). Germline CDR1 KGHDR, CDR2 SFDVKD. CDR3 size: 17 residues. Trimming removed 0 bases at V and 7 bases at J, with 17 bases between. The CDR3, as DNA: TGTGCCACCAGTGATTTGCACCGTGGAGGGTTTGGCGGGGAGCTGTTTTTT. Its protein product is CATSDLHRGGFGGELFF.

The rearrangement uses TRBV28 and TRBJ1-4; D perhaps matches TRBD1 (6 bases). The germline gives CDR1 MDHEN, CDR2 SYDVKM. The CDR3 has 16 amino acids. With 6 bases removed from V and 5 bases from J, the gap between germline ends came to 19 bases. CDR3 DNA sequence: TGTGCCAGCAGCACCAACGTAAAAGGGGGGAATGAAAAACTGTTTTTT. Its protein is CASSTNVKGGNEKLFF.

This CDR3 is CASSLRDSFYEQYF. The CDR3, as DNA: TGTGCCAGCAGTTTAAGGGACAGTTTCTACGAGCAGTACTTC. V gene TRBV27 combines with J gene TRBJ2-7, with 7 nucleotides matching TRBD1. After removal of 2 bases from V and 3 bases from J, the junction contained 4 bases not matched to a gene. The CDR3 covers 14 residues. The germline gives CDR1 MNHEY, CDR2 SMNVEV (reference sequence).

The chain carries TRBV6-6 and TRBJ1-2; perhaps TRBD1 as D (6 bases). V lost 0 bases and J lost 1, with 12 bases in between. This CDR3 has 16 residues. Germline V gene sequence: CDR1 MNHNY, CDR2 SVGAGI (reference sequence). CDR3 protein: CASSYSRDTGNYGYTF. The CDR3 DNA is TGTGCCAGCAGTTACTCGCGGGACACCGGTAACTATGGCTACACCTTC.

The chain couples TRBV6-4 to TRBJ1-1; a weak D match, TRBD1 (6 bases). The CDR3 sequence is 14 residues long. Trimming took 6 bases from V and 4 from J, leaving 15 bases between them. Germline CDR1 reads MRHNA; CDR2 reads SNTAGT. The CDR3 DNA reads as TGTGCCAGCAGGCCAGGGGTGTCAGGCACTGAAGCTTTCTTT. Its translation: CASRPGVSGTEAFF.

This clone was observed a single time. The same CDR3 arises from other DNA sequences in this sample as well. This chain links TRBV27 with TRBJ2-1; no firm D call. The V end lost 0 bases, the J end lost 5 bases, and 5 bases lay between the germline ends. The CDR3 spans 13 residues. Looked up from germline, CDR1 is MNHEY and CDR2 is SMNVEV (reference sequence). DNA of the CDR3: TGTGCCAGCAGTTTATCCAGCAACAATGAGCAGTTCTTC. Protein: CASSLSSNNEQFF.

The chain has TRBV28 and TRBJ2-1; either TRBD1 or TRBD2 may fit D (5 bases each). The germline gives CDR1 MDHEN, CDR2 SYDVKM. V shed 9 bases and J shed 2 bases, with 11 bases lying between them. This CDR3 is 13 amino acids long. CDR3 coding DNA: TGTGCCAGTGGTGGGGGTGCCTACAATGAGCAGTTCTTC. It specifies CASGGGAYNEQFF.